The present T cell receptor beta chain was sequenced within a study of patients and donors after allogeneic stem cell transplantation. V was pared by 5 bases and J by 5 bases, with 9 bases of the junction left unmatched. The CDR3 has 16 residues. MiXCR, applied by TCRdb to the RT-PCR reads, yields one record per CDR3 protein. The sample carries about a million distinct CDR3 sequences, over 15% recorded once. This receptor was obtained from a human donor who was either an allogeneic HSCT recipient or a stem cell or donor lymphocyte infusion donor (not recorded which). It is not recorded whose cells these are; they may come from a transplant donor. The chain has TRBV12-3 or TRBV12-4 and TRBJ2-7; 13 nucleotides align to TRBD2. What was sequenced was blood, either unsorted or a sorted T cell fraction (not recorded which). CDR3 DNA sequence: TGTGCCAGCAGTCCACGACTAGCGGGGGGACGAAACGAGCAGTACTTC. It encodes CASSPRLAGGRNEQYF.